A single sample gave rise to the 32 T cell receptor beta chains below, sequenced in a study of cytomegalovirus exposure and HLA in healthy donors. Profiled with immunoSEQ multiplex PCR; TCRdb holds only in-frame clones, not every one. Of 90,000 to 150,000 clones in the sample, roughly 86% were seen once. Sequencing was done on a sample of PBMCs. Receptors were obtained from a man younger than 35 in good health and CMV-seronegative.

DNA of the CDR3: TGCGCCAGCAGTCGACCGGGACAGGGACCTTCCACTGAAGCTTTCTTT. It yields the protein CASSRPGQGPSTEAFF. This chain uses TRBV5-1 with TRBJ1-1; TRBD1 aligns across 9 bases. J gave up 4 bases and V 5 bases, and 12 bases lay outside the gene matches. This CDR3 spans 16 amino acids. CDR1 and CDR2 (germline): SGHRS, YFSETQ.

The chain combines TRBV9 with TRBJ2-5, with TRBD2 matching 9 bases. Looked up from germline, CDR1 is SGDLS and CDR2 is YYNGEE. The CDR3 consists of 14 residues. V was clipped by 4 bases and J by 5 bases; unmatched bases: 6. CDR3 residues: CASSPAGGQETQYF. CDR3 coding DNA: TGTGCCAGCAGCCCAGCGGGGGGTCAGGAGACCCAGTACTTC.

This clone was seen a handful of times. CDR3 coding DNA: TGTGCCAGCAGTCCGTCCCAGGGGACCTACGAGCAGTACTTC. It is translated as CASSPSQGTYEQYF. V and J are TRBV6-5 and TRBJ2-7; the D gene is possibly TRBD1 (6 bases). The CDR3 runs to 14 residues. Per the germline V gene, CDR1 is MNHEY and CDR2 is SVGAGI. Trimming took off 5 bases at V and 2 bases at J, with 13 bases between the two ends.

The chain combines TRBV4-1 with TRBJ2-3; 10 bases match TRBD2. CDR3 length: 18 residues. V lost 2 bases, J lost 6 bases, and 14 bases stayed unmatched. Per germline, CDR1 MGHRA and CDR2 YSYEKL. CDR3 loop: CASSQLGKKAGGADTQYF. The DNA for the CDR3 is TGCGCCAGCAGCCAACTAGGAAAAAAAGCGGGAGGGGCGGATACGCAGTATTTT.

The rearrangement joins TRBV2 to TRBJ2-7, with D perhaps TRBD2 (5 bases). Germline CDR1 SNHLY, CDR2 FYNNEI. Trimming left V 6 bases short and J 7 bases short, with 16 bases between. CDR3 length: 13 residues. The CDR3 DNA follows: TGTGCCAGCAGCCAGGACTTTCGTGGAGAGCAGTACTTC. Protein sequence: CASSQDFRGEQYF.

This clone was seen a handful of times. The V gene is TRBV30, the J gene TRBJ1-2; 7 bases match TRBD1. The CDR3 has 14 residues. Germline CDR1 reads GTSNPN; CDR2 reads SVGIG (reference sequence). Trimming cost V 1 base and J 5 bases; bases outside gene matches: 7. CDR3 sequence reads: CAWSGQGSRYGYTF. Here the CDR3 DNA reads TGTGCCTGGAGTGGACAGGGAAGTAGGTATGGCTACACCTTC.

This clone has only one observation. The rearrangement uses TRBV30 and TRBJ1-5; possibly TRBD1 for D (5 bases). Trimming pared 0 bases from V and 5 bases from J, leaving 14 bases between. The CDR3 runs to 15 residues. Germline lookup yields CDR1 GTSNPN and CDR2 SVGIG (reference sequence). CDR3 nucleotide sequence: TGTGCCTGGAGTGTAGGGCAGGGCAGGGATCAGCCCCAGCATTTT. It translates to CAWSVGQGRDQPQHF.

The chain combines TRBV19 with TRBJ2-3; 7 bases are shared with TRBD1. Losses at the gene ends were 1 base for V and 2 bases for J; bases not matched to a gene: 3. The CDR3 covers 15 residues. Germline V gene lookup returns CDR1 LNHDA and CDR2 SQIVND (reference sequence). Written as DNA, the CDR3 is TGTGCCAGTAGTATAGGAACAGGGGTCACAGATACGCAGTATTTT. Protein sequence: CASSIGTGVTDTQYF.

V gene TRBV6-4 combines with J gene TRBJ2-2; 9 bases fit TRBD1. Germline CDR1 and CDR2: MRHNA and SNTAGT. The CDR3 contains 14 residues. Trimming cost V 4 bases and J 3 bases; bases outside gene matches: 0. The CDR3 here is CASSGQGDTGELFF. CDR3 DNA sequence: TGTGCCAGCAGTGGACAGGGGGACACCGGGGAGCTGTTTTTT.

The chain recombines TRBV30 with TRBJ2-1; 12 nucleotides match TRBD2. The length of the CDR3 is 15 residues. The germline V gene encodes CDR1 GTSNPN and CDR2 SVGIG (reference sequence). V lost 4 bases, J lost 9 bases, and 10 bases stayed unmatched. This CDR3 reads CAWMGASGGAGEQFF. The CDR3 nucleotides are TGTGCCTGGATGGGGGCTAGCGGGGGGGCAGGTGAGCAGTTCTTC.

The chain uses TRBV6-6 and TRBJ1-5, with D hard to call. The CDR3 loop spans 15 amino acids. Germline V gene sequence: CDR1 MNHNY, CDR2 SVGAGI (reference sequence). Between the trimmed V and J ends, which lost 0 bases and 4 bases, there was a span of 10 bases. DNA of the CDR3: TGTGCCAGCAGTTACTCGAGGAGGGCTAATCAGCCCCAGCATTTT. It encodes CASSYSRRANQPQHF.

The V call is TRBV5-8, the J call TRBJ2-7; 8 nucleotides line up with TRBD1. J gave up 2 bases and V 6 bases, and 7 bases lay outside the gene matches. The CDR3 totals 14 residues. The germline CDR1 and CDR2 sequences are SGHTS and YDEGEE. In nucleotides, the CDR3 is TGTGCCAGCAACTCTGGACAGGGAACCTACGAGCAGTACTTC. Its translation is CASNSGQGTYEQYF. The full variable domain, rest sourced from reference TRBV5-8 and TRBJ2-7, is EAGVTQSPTHLIKTRGQQATLRCSPISGHTSVYWYQQALGLGLQFLLWYDEGEERNRGNFPPRFSGRQFPNYSSELNVNALELEDSALYLCASNSGQGTYEQYFGPGTRLTVT.

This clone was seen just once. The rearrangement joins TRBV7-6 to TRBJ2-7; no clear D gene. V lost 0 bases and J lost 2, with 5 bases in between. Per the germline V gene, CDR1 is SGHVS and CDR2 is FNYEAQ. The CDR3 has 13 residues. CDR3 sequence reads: CASSLASTYEQYF. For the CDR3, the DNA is TGTGCCAGCAGCTTAGCCTCTACCTACGAGCAGTACTTC.

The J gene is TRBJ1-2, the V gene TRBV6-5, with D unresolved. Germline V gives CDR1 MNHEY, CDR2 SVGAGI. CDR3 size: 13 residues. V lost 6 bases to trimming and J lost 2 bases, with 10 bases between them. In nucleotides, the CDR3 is TGTGCCAGCAGCTACGCAGGAAACTATGGCTACACCTTC. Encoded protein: CASSYAGNYGYTF.

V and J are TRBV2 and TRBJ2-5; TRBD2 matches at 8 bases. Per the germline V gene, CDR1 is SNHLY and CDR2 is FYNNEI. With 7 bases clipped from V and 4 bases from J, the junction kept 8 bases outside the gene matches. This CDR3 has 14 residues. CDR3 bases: TGTGCCAGCAAGGAGACGGGGGGGAGAGAGACCCAGTACTTC. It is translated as CASKETGGRETQYF.

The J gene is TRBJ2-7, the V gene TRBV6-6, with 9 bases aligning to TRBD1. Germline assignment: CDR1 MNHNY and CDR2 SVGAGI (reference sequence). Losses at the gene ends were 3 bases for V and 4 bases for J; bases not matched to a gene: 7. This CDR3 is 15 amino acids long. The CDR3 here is CASSYGQGYLYEQYF. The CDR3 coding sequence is TGTGCCAGCAGTTATGGACAGGGGTATCTGTACGAGCAGTACTTC.

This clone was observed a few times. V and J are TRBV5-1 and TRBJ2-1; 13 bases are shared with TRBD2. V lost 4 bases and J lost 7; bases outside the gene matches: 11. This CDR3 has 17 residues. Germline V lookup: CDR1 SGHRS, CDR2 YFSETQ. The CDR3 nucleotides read TGCGCCAGCAGCCCCCGACTAGCGGGAGGATCTCCGAATGAGCAGTTCTTC. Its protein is CASSPRLAGGSPNEQFF.

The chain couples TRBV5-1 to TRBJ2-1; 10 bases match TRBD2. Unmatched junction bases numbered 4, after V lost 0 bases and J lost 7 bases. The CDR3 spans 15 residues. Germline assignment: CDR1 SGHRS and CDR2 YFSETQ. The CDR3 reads CASSLDGSGGNEQFF. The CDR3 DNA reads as TGCGCCAGCAGCTTGGATGGTAGCGGGGGGAATGAGCAGTTCTTC. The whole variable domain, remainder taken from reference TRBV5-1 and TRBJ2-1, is KAGVTQTPRYLIKTRGQQVTLSCSPISGHRSVSWYQQTPGQGLQFLFEYFSETQRNKGNFPGRFSGRQFSNSRSEMNVSTLELGDSALYLCASSLDGSGGNEQFFGPGTRLTVL.

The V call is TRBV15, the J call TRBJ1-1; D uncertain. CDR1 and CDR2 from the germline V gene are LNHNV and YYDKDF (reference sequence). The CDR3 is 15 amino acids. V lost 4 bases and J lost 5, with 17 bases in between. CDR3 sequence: CATSTVNPAETEAFF. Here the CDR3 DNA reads TGTGCCACCAGCACCGTGAATCCGGCGGAAACTGAAGCTTTCTTT. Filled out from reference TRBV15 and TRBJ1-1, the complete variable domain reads DAMVIQNPRYQVTQFGKPVTLSCSQTLNHNVMYWYQQKSSQAPKLLFHYYDKDFNNEADTPDNFQSRRPNTSFCFLDIRSPGLGDTAMYLCATSTVNPAETEAFFGQGTRLTVV.

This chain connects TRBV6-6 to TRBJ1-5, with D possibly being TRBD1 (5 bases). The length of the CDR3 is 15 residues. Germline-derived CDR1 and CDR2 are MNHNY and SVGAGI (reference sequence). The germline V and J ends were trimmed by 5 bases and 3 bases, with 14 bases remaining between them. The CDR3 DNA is TGTGCCAGCAGTACTCTACCGACAGTCAATCAGCCCCAGCATTTT. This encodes CASSTLPTVNQPQHF.

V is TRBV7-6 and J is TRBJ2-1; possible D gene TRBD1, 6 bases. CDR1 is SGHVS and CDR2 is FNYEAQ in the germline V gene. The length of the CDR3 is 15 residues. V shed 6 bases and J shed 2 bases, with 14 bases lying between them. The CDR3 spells CASSFTGTPYNEQFF. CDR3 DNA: TGTGCCAGCAGTTTCACCGGGACACCCTACAATGAGCAGTTCTTC. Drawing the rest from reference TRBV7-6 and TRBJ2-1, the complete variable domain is GAGVSQSPRYKVTKRGQDVALRCDPISGHVSLYWYRQALGQGPEFLTYFNYEAQQDKSGLPNDRFSAERPEGSISTLTIQRTEQRDSAMYRCASSFTGTPYNEQFFGPGTRLTVL.

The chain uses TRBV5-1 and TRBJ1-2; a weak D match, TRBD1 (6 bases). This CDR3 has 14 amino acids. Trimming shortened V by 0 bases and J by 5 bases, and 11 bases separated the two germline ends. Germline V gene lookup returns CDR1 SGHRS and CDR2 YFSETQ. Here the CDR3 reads CASSLADSGYGYTF. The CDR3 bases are TGCGCCAGCAGCTTGGCGGACAGCGGATATGGCTACACCTTC.

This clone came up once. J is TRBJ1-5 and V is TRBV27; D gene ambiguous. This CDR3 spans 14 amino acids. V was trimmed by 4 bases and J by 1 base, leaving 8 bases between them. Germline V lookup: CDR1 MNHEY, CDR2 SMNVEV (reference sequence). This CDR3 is CASSYGRSNQPQHF. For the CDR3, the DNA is TGTGCCAGCAGTTATGGCAGGAGCAATCAGCCCCAGCATTTT.

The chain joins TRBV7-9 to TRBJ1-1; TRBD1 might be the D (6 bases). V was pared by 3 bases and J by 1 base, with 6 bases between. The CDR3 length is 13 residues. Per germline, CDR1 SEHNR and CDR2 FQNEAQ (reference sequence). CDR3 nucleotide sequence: TGTGCCAGCAGCTTGGACAGGAACACTGAAGCTTTCTTT. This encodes CASSLDRNTEAFF.

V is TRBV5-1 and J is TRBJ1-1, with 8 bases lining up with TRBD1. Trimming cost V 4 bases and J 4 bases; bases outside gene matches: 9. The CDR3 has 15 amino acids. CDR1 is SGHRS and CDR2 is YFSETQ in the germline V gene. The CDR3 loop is CASSAQGAGGTEAFF. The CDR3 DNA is TGCGCCAGCAGCGCCCAGGGGGCGGGTGGCACTGAAGCTTTCTTT.

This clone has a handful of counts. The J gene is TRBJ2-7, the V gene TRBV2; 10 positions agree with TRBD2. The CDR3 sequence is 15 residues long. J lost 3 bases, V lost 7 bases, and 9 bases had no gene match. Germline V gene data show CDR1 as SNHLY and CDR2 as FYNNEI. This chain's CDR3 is CASTAGTSVFYEQYF. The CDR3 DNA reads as TGTGCCAGCACCGCCGGGACTAGCGTCTTCTACGAGCAGTACTTC.

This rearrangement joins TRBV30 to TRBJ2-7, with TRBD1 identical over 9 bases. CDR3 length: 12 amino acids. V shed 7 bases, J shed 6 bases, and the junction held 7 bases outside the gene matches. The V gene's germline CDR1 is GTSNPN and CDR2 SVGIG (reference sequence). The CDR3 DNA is TGTGCCTATTCGACAGGGGGGTTCGAGCAGTACTTC. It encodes CAYSTGGFEQYF.

The CDR3 bases are TGTGCCAGTAGAAACAGGGTGGGGAATAGCGGCTACACCTTC. This codes for CASRNRVGNSGYTF. The chain links TRBV19 to TRBJ1-2; possibly TRBD1 for D (6 bases). V was clipped by 6 bases and J by 8 bases, with 19 bases between them. The germline V gene has CDR1 LNHDA and CDR2 SQIVND (reference sequence). There are 14 residues in the CDR3.

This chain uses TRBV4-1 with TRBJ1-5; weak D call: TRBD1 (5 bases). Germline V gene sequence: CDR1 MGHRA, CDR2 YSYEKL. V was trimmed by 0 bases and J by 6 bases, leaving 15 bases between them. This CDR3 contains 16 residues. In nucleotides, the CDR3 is TGCGCCAGCAGCCAAGATTGGCCGGGGGGGGGTCAGCCCCAGCATTTT. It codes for CASSQDWPGGGQPQHF.

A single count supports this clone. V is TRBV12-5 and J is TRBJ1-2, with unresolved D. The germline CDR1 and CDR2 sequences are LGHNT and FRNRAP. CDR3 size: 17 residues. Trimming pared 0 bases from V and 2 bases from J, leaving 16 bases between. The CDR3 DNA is TGTGCTAGTGGTTTGGTGTTTGGTGGAGAAAGCAACTATGGCTACACCTTC. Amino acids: CASGLVFGGESNYGYTF.

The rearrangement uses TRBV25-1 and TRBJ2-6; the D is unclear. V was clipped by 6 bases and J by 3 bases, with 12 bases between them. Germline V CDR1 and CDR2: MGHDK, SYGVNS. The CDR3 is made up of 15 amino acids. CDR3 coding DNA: TGTGCCAGCAGGGAAGATTCGGGTGGGGCCAACGTCCTGACTTTC. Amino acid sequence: CASREDSGGANVLTF.

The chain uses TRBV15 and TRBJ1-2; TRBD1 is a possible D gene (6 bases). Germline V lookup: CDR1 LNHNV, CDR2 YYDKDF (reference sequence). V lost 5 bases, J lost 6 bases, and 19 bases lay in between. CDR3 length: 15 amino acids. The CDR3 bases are TGTGCCACCAGCCCGGGAGGGGGGAAGTTGGATGGCTACACCTTC. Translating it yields CATSPGGGKLDGYTF.